These 21 T cell receptor beta chains were sequenced from one sample in a study of blood T cell repertoires in COVID-19. Repertoires were generated with immunoSEQ multiplex PCR, while TCRdb's copy carries only in-frame clones and drops some. Among around 260,000 clones listed, under 85% were seen once. Input material: peripheral blood. The source of these receptors is a human donor with COVID-19, enrolled during active disease. The donor label of this sample is uncertain.

This chain joins TRBV6-1 and TRBJ1-6; TRBD1 is a possible D gene (5 bases). The V end lost 11 bases, the J end lost 5 bases, and 16 bases lay between the germline ends. The germline CDR1 and CDR2 sequences are MNHNS and SASEGT. CDR3 size: 14 residues. DNA for the CDR3: TGTGCCGGCGCCATGTCACAGGATAATTCACCCCTCCACTTT. Its protein is CAGAMSQDNSPLHF.

The count of this clone is one. Other DNA sequences in this specimen translate into the identical CDR3. The chain links TRBV29-1 to TRBJ2-6; TRBD2 is a possible D gene (6 bases). CDR1 is SQVTM, CDR2 ANQGSEA, per germline. Deletions cut 3 bases from V and 1 base from J, with 7 bases between. The CDR3 is 14 residues long. This CDR3 reads CSVDGGSGANVLTF. CDR3 sequence (DNA): TGCAGCGTTGACGGGGGTTCTGGGGCCAACGTCCTGACTTTC.

The rearrangement links TRBV28 to TRBJ1-2; D gene ambiguous. In germline, CDR1 is MDHEN, CDR2 SYDVKM. Trimming took 7 bases from V and 0 from J, leaving 9 bases between them. The CDR3 length is 13 residues. The CDR3 DNA follows: TGTGCCAGCATGGGCAGATCTAACTATGGCTACACCTTC. It is translated as CASMGRSNYGYTF.

The chain carries TRBV6-5 and TRBJ2-5; weak D call: TRBD1 (6 bases). This CDR3 region has 13 residues. Trimming stripped 4 bases from V and 4 bases from J, with 10 bases between. In germline, CDR1 is MNHEY, CDR2 SVGAGI. The CDR3 coding sequence is TGTGCCAGCAGTTGGGCAGGGGTAGAGACCCAGTACTTC. Translating gives CASSWAGVETQYF.

V usage is TRBV19 and J usage is TRBJ1-2, with D perhaps matching TRBD1 (6 bases). The V gene's germline CDR1 is LNHDA and CDR2 SQIVND (reference sequence). V lost 9 bases to trimming and J lost 3 bases, with 17 bases between them. CDR3 size: 14 residues. The CDR3: CASSPQGRDYGYTF. CDR3 DNA sequence: TGTGCCAGCTCACCCCAGGGGAGAGACTATGGCTACACCTTC.

The chain couples TRBV28 to TRBJ1-3; possible D gene TRBD1, 5 bases. In germline, CDR1 is MDHEN, CDR2 SYDVKM. The CDR3 extends over 14 amino acids. The ends were cut back, 6 bases at V and 6 bases at J, with 15 bases in the middle. CDR3 bases: TGTGCCAGCAGCCCCGGACACCTAGAAAACACCATATATTTT. It specifies CASSPGHLENTIYF.

The chain links TRBV5-1 to TRBJ2-7; TRBD2 agrees at 10 bases. V trimming: 1 base; J trimming: 7 bases; junction bases outside the gene matches: 8. This CDR3 region has 15 residues. Germline-derived CDR1 and CDR2 are SGHRS and YFSETQ. CDR3: CASSLTSGRAREQYF. CDR3 coding DNA: TGCGCCAGCAGCTTGACCAGCGGGAGGGCCCGGGAGCAGTACTTC.

The chain has TRBV28 and TRBJ1-3; no clear D. This CDR3 comprises 13 residues. The V and J ends lost 2 bases and 8 bases respectively, with 10 bases between them. Germline CDR1 MDHEN, CDR2 SYDVKM. The CDR3: CASSLGRRHTIYF. The CDR3 nucleotides read TGTGCCAGCAGTTTAGGGCGGAGGCACACCATATATTTT.

This clone was observed a single time. The chain employs TRBV11-2 and TRBJ2-3; 12 nucleotides match TRBD2. With V trimmed by 8 bases and J by 5 bases, 5 bases remained unmatched. Germline V gene sequence: CDR1 SGHAT, CDR2 FQNNGV. The CDR3 spans 14 residues. The CDR3, as DNA: TGTGCCAGCCGACTAGCGGGAGATCTAGATACGCAGTATTTT. This sequence encodes CASRLAGDLDTQYF.

The V gene is TRBV30, the J gene TRBJ1-3, with D uncertain. This CDR3 has 13 amino acids. Germline CDR1 GTSNPN, CDR2 SVGIG (reference sequence). V gave up 2 bases and J gave up 4 bases, with 9 bases separating them. The CDR3 spells CAWSTTRGNTIYF. The CDR3, as DNA: TGTGCCTGGAGTACGACTAGGGGAAACACCATATATTTT. The whole variable domain, filled in from reference TRBV30 and TRBJ1-3, reads SQTIHQWPATLVQPVGSPLSLECTVEGTSNPNLYWYRQAAGRGLQLLFYSVGIGQISSEVPQNLSASRPQDRQFILSSKKLLLSDSGFYLCAWSTTRGNTIYFGEGSWLTVV.

The J gene is TRBJ1-5, the V gene TRBV2, with 8 bases aligning to TRBD1. The CDR3 totals 15 residues. Germline CDR1 SNHLY, CDR2 FYNNEI. After removal of 3 bases from V and 4 bases from J, the junction contained 5 bases not matched to a gene. In DNA, the CDR3 is TGTGCCAGCAGTGAGGGGGACAGGCGGAATCAGCCCCAGCATTTT. This gives the protein CASSEGDRRNQPQHF.

This clone was seen a single time. J is TRBJ2-3 and V is TRBV4-3, with 9 bases lining up with TRBD2. Germline assignment: CDR1 LGHNA and CDR2 YSLEER. CDR3 length: 18 residues. Losses at the gene ends were 1 base for V and 3 bases for J; bases not matched to a gene: 11. This chain's CDR3 is CASSQGTASGTRTDTQYF. In DNA form, the CDR3 reads TGCGCCAGCAGCCAAGGTACTGCTAGCGGGACTCGTACAGATACGCAGTATTTT.

The chain carries TRBV19 and TRBJ2-7; D might be TRBD2 (5 bases). CDR1 and CDR2 from the germline V gene are LNHDA and SQIVND (reference sequence). The V end lost 6 bases, the J end lost 4 bases, and 22 bases lay between the germline ends. This CDR3 spans 16 amino acids. This CDR3 is CASSLSWFGGLYEQYF. The CDR3 region has the DNA TGTGCCAGTAGCCTCAGTTGGTTTGGAGGTCTATACGAGCAGTACTTC.

The CDR3 nucleotides read TGTGCCACCGGTTGGAGCCTGGCTGACTACACCTTC. This translates into CATGWSLADYTF. This chain links TRBV5-8 with TRBJ1-2; no clear D. V lost 9 bases and J 10 bases, leaving 19 bases between the germline ends. Germline CDR1 is SGHTS and CDR2 is YDEGEE. The CDR3 contains 12 residues.

Only one count was recorded for this clone. The chain joins TRBV6-5 to TRBJ2-7; possible D gene TRBD1, 5 bases. The V end lost 7 bases, the J end lost 12 bases, and 19 bases lay between the germline ends. The CDR3 is 12 amino acids. The germline V gene has CDR1 MNHEY and CDR2 SVGAGI. CDR3 region: CASKGLDPQGYF. The DNA of the CDR3 is TGTGCCAGCAAAGGGTTGGACCCGCAGGGGTACTTC.

As for this clone: One junction end disagrees with the germline gene, perhaps due to a read error. V usage is TRBV29-1 and J usage is TRBJ1-4; the match to TRBD1 covers 8 bases. CDR3 length: 15 residues. Germline V gene lookup returns CDR1 SQVTM and CDR2 ANQGSEA. CDR3 amino acids: CSAEAGGIVNEKLFF. The CDR3 DNA sequence: TGCAGCGCTGAAGCAGGGGGCATAGTTAATGAAAAACTGTTTTTT.

The rearrangement joins TRBV10-1 to TRBJ1-2; a possible D gene is TRBD1 (6 bases). V lost 6 bases, J lost 7 bases, and 21 bases lay in between. The CDR3 contains 15 residues. Germline-derived CDR1 and CDR2 are WNHNN and SYGVQD (reference sequence). Here the CDR3 DNA reads TGCGCCAGCAGCGATAGCCCCCGGGGGGCCCGTGGCTACACCTTC. Translation: CASSDSPRGARGYTF.

The chain is built from TRBV27 and TRBJ1-2; TRBD1 matches 7 bases. The CDR3 extends over 15 amino acids. Germline CDR1 is MNHEY and CDR2 is SMNVEV (reference sequence). J was trimmed by 3 bases and V by 3 bases; bases with no gene match: 7. As DNA, the CDR3 is TGTGCCAGCAGTTTTTGGCCTGGGACAGACTATGGCTACACCTTC. The encoded protein is CASSFWPGTDYGYTF.

V usage is TRBV19 and J usage is TRBJ1-5, with a possible D match to TRBD1 (6 bases). CDR1 is LNHDA and CDR2 is SQIVND in the germline V gene (reference sequence). Between the trimmed V and J ends, which lost 10 bases and 0 bases, there was a span of 25 bases. The CDR3 spans 18 residues. The chain's CDR3 is CATSGQPSSLYSNQPQHF. Here the CDR3 DNA reads TGTGCCACGAGTGGACAGCCAAGCTCTTTATATAGCAATCAGCCCCAGCATTTT.

This chain's CDR3 is CASSPTSGNPYEQYF. CDR3 coding DNA: TGTGCCAGCAGCCCGACTAGCGGGAACCCCTACGAGCAGTACTTC. The gene calls are TRBV5-4 and TRBJ2-7; 11 nucleotides match TRBD2. The ends lost 4 bases at V and 2 bases at J; junction bases unmatched: 5. CDR1 is SGHNT, CDR2 YYREEE, per germline (reference sequence). This CDR3 comprises 15 residues.

The chain recombines TRBV6-4 with TRBJ2-2; D call uncertain. Germline CDR1 reads MRHNA; CDR2 reads SNTAGT. The CDR3 spans 16 residues. The V gene lost 0 bases and the J gene lost 1 base, with 9 bases spanning the gap. For the CDR3, the DNA is TGTGCCAGCAGTGACTCAACAACCTGGAACACCGGGGAGCTGTTTTTT. Translating gives CASSDSTTWNTGELFF.